This paragraph reports one TCR beta chain. The table came from immunoSEQ multiplex PCR; TCRdb's copy has only in-frame clones and leaves some out. Of 85,000 to 95,000 clones listed, roughly 89% were seen once; the top ten hold 0.33%. V lost 2 bases to trimming and J lost 0 bases, with 8 bases between them. The CDR3 consists of 15 residues. In germline, CDR1 is MNHNS, CDR2 SASEGT. If patients had autoimmune disease history or systemic immunosuppression, they were excluded. The data derive from a study of OX40 agonist ivuxolimab in advanced cancers. Study-level background: From roughly 23 to 85 years was the age range, with a mean of around 57 years, and around 80% were male.

This TCR derives from an adult with an advanced solid tumor such as melanoma, head and neck, liver or kidney cancer. This chain connects TRBV6-1 to TRBJ2-1; D assignment may be TRBD1 or TRBD2 (5 bases each). Sequenced here: CD4+ or CD8+ T cells sorted from blood, sampled in a trial of the OX40 agonist ivuxolimab. This chain's CDR3 is CASSESGSSYNEQFF. CDR3 bases: TGTGCCAGCAGTGAATCAGGGAGCTCCTACAATGAGCAGTTCTTC.